This is a list of T cell receptor beta chains from one sample in a study of T cell responses to AZD1222 COVID-19 vaccine. TCRdb keeps only in-frame clones here, not all; method: immunoSEQ multiplex PCR. The sample yields 89,000 or so clones, 70% to 90% seen once. Material: peripheral blood, obtained on day 0 of AZD1222 vaccination. The source of these receptors is an adult in good health. Each CDR3 is given without its conserved first and last residue. The D gene is left open where the match is weak. Expanded clones get a size class; other rows say once, few or many, or leave the size out.

V: TRBV19; D: .; size: .; CDR3: ASIGLVSSGNTIY
V: TRBV6-2/TRBV6-3; D: .; size: .; CDR3: ASSYGGIGDTQY
V: TRBV11-1; D: TRBD1; size: .; CDR3: ASSSQRQGSGYT
V: TRBV18; D: .; size: .; CDR3: ASAPVNTEAF
V: TRBV7-2; D: .; size: .; CDR3: ASSPRGGRVSNQPQH
V: TRBV18; D: TRBD2; size: .; CDR3: ASSPRLAGEADTQY
V: TRBV21-1; D: .; size: .; CDR3: ASSKLVHTGELF
V: TRBV19; D: TRBD1; size: .; CDR3: ASRTRGEDQPQH
V: TRBV5-6; D: .; size: once; CDR3: ASSPGALSYEQY
V: TRBV6-5; D: TRBD1; size: .; CDR3: ASWDRHNSPLH
V: TRBV7-2; D: .; size: .; CDR3: ASSLEYRVPEAF
V: TRBV9; D: TRBD1; size: .; CDR3: ASSAGQGGTYEQY
V: TRBV28; D: .; size: .; CDR3: ASSRTLGQGPSLNTGELF
V: TRBV7-9; D: TRBD1; size: .; CDR3: ASSTGTGALNTGELF
V: TRBV15; D: .; size: .; CDR3: ATSTGLPSRPQH
V: TRBV27; D: .; size: .; CDR3: ASRSLGGNSPLH
V: TRBV12-5; D: .; size: .; CDR3: ASGLGGTAITGELF
V: TRBV5-6; D: .; size: .; CDR3: ASSLGPGKGEQY
V: TRBV2; D: TRBD1; size: .; CDR3: ASRLQGGSNQPQH
V: TRBV19; D: .; size: .; CDR3: ASSPSLGESGYT
V: TRBV19; D: .; size: .; CDR3: ASSIVVQETQY
V: TRBV3-1/TRBV3-2; D: TRBD2; size: .; CDR3: ASSRDRLAGVGNTGELF
V: TRBV7-3; D: TRBD1; size: .; CDR3: ASSLWDSSGANVLT
V: TRBV14; D: .; size: .; CDR3: ASSQDRSYGYT
V: TRBV7-9; D: .; size: .; CDR3: ASSLSGTLNTEAF
V: TRBV27; D: .; size: .; CDR3: ASSTQGYGYT
V: TRBV3-1/TRBV3-2; D: TRBD1; size: .; CDR3: ASSEDRGRTPTGELF
V: TRBV6-4; D: TRBD1; size: .; CDR3: ASSDSGTGGSGYT
V: TRBV7-9; D: TRBD2; size: once; CDR3: ASSFPGLATNEQF
V: TRBV7-6; D: .; size: .; CDR3: ASSLEPGYNEKLF
V: TRBV19; D: TRBD1; size: once; CDR3: ASRPADRSREQY
V: TRBV27; D: .; size: .; CDR3: ASSPLPLWSGRETQY
V: TRBV2; D: TRBD1; size: .; CDR3: ASLRTGGSYEQY
V: TRBV29-1; D: .; size: once; CDR3: SVEAQSRETQY
V: TRBV4-1; D: TRBD1; size: .; CDR3: ASDRVNQPQH
V: TRBV15; D: .; size: .; CDR3: ATSRDRNTANVLT
V: TRBV2; D: TRBD1; size: .; CDR3: ASRGTADWEKLF
V: TRBV2; D: .; size: .; CDR3: ASSDMGADSNQPQH